Below, one T cell receptor beta chain is given with its context. The sample comes from a study of T cells in Graves' hyperthyroidism and ophthalmopathy. What was amplified from RNA transcripts were TCR beta CDR3 regions. Primed by the HTBI set, a first-round RT-PCR was run on the TCR CDR3. TCRdb reanalysed the multiplex PCR reads using MiXCR and keeps one entry per CDR3 protein. The sample includes hundreds of thousands of distinct CDR3 sequences, 14% to 15% of them seen just once. Germline trimming cut 10 bases from V and 2 bases from J; bases unmatched to any gene: 5. CDR3 length: 13 amino acids. The germline gives CDR1 ENHRY, CDR2 SYGVKD. Disease duration was under 3 months in the ophthalmopathy patients, who also had a Clinical Activity Score of at least 3 and a NOSPECS grade of at least 4. Each diagnosis drew on symptoms, thyroxine, TRAb, thyroid ultrasound and orbital computed tomography findings.

The chain combines TRBV10-3 with TRBJ2-7, with 10 bases fitting TRBD1. Sequenced material: blood. This TCR came from a woman aged 40 to 50 with Graves' ophthalmopathy. CDR3 sequence reads: CASDRGRTYEQYF. CDR3 DNA sequence: TGTGCCAGTGACAGGGGGCGAACCTACGAGCAGTACTTC.